These T cell receptor beta chains were read from a single sample in a study of CD8+CD57+ T cells in acquired aplastic anemia. Each CDR3 protein gets one entry after TCRdb re-called the reads with MiXCR. The data contain around 180,000 distinct CDR3 sequences, about 44% of them singletons. The sample comprised sorted CD4+, CD8+, or CD8+CD57+ T cells (not recorded which) from PBMCs. The receptor source for this set is a human donor with aplastic anemia. Both conserved end residues are trimmed from each CDR3.

v_gene	CDR3aa
TRBV24-1	ATSDIVLPGTGGLDTQY
TRBV4-1	ASSQGTGFVAF
TRBV7-8	ASSLGGSEFYEQY
TRBV6-5	ASSGTGAWETQY
TRBV3-1	ASSDLAGGPDTQY
TRBV6-5	ASSYWQGTDTQY
TRBV5-1	ASRPMGGTGHDYGYT
TRBV5-4	ASSYGGRDTQY
TRBV6-6	ASRGLAGDKYEQY
TRBV24-1	ATSDFGTNQPQH
TRBV7-2	ASSLRQDNSPLH
TRBV11-2	ASSLGGGTGKNSPLH
TRBV29-1	SVETGQGAFDEQY
TRBV19	ASTRQGSPLH
TRBV19	ASSIPGRYEQY
TRBV10-1	ASSRTGTGSVTDTQY
TRBV5-6	ASRGPGTGISDPLS
TRBV29-1	SVEDLQGYTTEAF
TRBV6-1	ASSDRFYEQY
TRBV3-1	ASSQNRGYEQY
TRBV7-9	ASSFRFSLAPNEQF
TRBV7-2	ASSPGTGYSNQPQH
TRBV25-1	ASSAPGLAGSNEQF
TRBV24-1	ATSPSGRSVEQY
TRBV12-3/TRBV12-4	ASSSGLGSYEQY
TRBV9	ARDPFGETQY
TRBV7-6	ASSQGQGHRGTQY
TRBV25-1	ASSEWAPYNEQF
TRBV6-4	ASSDQGGRGYT
TRBV5-4	ASSPDGPGYEQY
TRBV19	ASSSKSQAAYEQY
TRBV20-1	SAKELSSPSFYEQY
TRBV7-7	ASSLGWAETQY
TRBV2	ASSEWPGPNYGYT
TRBV20-1	SAAGGNYGYT
TRBV12-3/TRBV12-4	ASSLVGPSVGQPQH
TRBV5-8	ASSPDGNYGYT
TRBV6-1	ASTPGSSGNTIY
TRBV25-1	ASSESGAADEQY
TRBV11-2	ASSPGEGSTDTQY
TRBV28	ASYSGADTQY
TRBV29-1	SVDWTRETQY
TRBV7-6	ASSYSTFSEQY
TRBV10-2	ASSKGLAGAASDTQY
TRBV12-3/TRBV12-4	ASSLGTSGGEY
TRBV6-1	ASSERGLRQGYEQY
TRBV7-2	ASRTSGGADEQF
TRBV6-1	ASSEEGAGSSPLH
TRBV24-1	ATMGDLTDTQYGYT
TRBV6-1	ASNERDRGTYEQY
TRBV10-2	ASSESLGTYEQY
TRBV12-3/TRBV12-4	ASRMGLAADTQY
TRBV7-3	ANLWGLAQRDTQY
TRBV20-1	SARARSGTAGEDTQY
TRBV12-3/TRBV12-4	ATLFRPPDTQY
TRBV11-1	ASSPRDSGRNNEQF